There are a few counts of the clone carrying this T cell receptor beta chain. The antigen is not known. The data were taken from a study of T-cell memory formation after mild COVID-19. For the study at large: TCR clusters mostly belonged to single donors.

TCRdb re-called the 5' RACE reads through MiXCR, storing one row per CDR3 protein. Of approximately 450,000 distinct CDR3 sequences listed, about 20% are singletons. Study findings and constraints: CD4+ contracting clones were mainly CM and EM; CD8+ ones, EMRA. Second-wave clones reaching peak frequency on day 37 lacked confirmed SARS-CoV-2 specificity. Pre-infection memory held some responding clones, suggesting pre-existing cross-reactive T cells responded.

J was trimmed by 1 base and V by 1 base; bases with no gene match: 16. CDR1 SGHRS and CDR2 YFSETQ come from the germline V gene. This CDR3 has 19 residues. This chain connects TRBV5-1 to TRBJ1-1, with 7 bases aligning to TRBD1. This clonotype was obtained from an adult woman who had mild COVID-19 (a few samples of this study predate the infection). Cell type and time point are not known. The sequenced material came from PBMCs or a T cell subset sorted from them (not recorded which). CDR3 loop: CASSLSQDRVFLGNTEAFF. The CDR3 bases are TGCGCCAGCAGCTTGAGCCAAGACAGGGTGTTCTTGGGGAACACTGAAGCTTTCTTT.